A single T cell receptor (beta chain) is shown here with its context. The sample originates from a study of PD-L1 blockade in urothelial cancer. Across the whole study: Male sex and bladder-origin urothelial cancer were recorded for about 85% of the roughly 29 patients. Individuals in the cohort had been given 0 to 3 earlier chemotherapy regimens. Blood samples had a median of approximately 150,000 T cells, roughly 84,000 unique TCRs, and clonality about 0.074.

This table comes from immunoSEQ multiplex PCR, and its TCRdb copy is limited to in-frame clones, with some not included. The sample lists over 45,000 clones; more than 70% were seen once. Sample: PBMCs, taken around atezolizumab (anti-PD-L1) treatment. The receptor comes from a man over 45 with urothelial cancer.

The CDR3 loop is CASVTGGNYGYTF. The CDR3 bases are TGTGCCAGCGTGACAGGGGGCAACTATGGCTACACCTTC. The gene calls are TRBV6-6 and TRBJ1-2; 10 positions match TRBD1. V was pared by 8 bases and J by 2 bases, with 2 bases of the junction left unmatched. Per the germline V gene, CDR1 is MNHNY and CDR2 is SVGAGI (reference sequence). The CDR3 runs 13 residues.